This T cell receptor (beta chain) was profiled in a study of T cells in tumors after PD-1 blockade. As for the study in general: A subset received ongoing vismodegib 150 mg daily alongside anti-PD-1 therapy. Study-wide findings and caveats: Among squamous cell carcinoma expanded CD8+ clones, about 50% of exhausted ones versus 25% to 35% of others were novel.

Concerning this clone: Its cognate antigen is unknown.

Patients received pembrolizumab 200 mg every 3 weeks or cemiplimab 350 mg every 2 weeks. Tumor or blood genomic DNA was sequenced, with inputs of about 616 ng to 6,004 ng. Clones were read by immunoSEQ multiplex PCR, and TCRdb kept only the in-frame ones, dropping some. The table records about 15,000 clones, approximately 73% of them present only once. This specimen was tumor tissue, taken after anti-PD-1 treatment. The receptor was derived from a human donor with cutaneous squamous cell carcinoma.

CDR3 sequence: CASSRTGGKSPLHF. CDR3 nucleotide sequence: TGTGCCAGTAGTCGAACAGGGGGTAAATCACCCCTCCACTTT. The V and J genes are TRBV19 and TRBJ1-6, with 8 nucleotides matching TRBD1. The CDR3 totals 14 residues. CDR1 and CDR2 (germline): LNHDA, SQIVND (reference sequence). V lost 5 bases to trimming and J lost 10 bases; unmatched junction nucleotides: 7.